The present entry profiles one T cell receptor (beta chain) with its context. Antigen specificity is unknown. The germline CDR1 and CDR2 sequences are SNHLY and FYNNEI. The CDR3 contains 16 residues. The sample originates from a study of T cells expressing NK-cell markers. Study context: Eight donors were sequenced, of whom seven were HCMV-seropositive, while the remaining one was HCMV-seronegative.

Overall study findings and caveats: Dominant NKG2C+ clonotypes in roughly 6 donors made up about 1.0-7.0% of CD8+ T cells.

cDNA encoding TCR beta was synthesized via 5'RACE template switching incorporating UMIs. Following a re-call of the 5' RACE reads, TCRdb has one entry per CDR3 protein and lacks DNA. The sample includes approximately 170,000 distinct CDR3 sequences. The receptor was derived from a man aged 18-70 years in good health. The V and J genes are TRBV2 and TRBJ1-1; absent DNA, TCRdb's TRBD1 call cannot be checked. The sequenced sample consisted of blood T cells: a sorted CD56 or NKG2C T cell subset, CD4+ or CD8+ T cells, or bulk PBMC T cells (not recorded which). Here the CDR3 reads CASSESPGTGWTEAFF.